Below, one T cell receptor (beta chain) is given with its context. The source of the sample is a study of blood T cell repertoires in COVID-19. As originally analysed: Researchers report that nucleated cell counts were estimated from reference gene primer amplification. Data came from immunoSEQ multiplex PCR; TCRdb stores just in-frame clones and leaves some out. The DNA was the basis for D and trimming; V, J and clone size are from that table. The sample shows nearly 200,000 clones, over 75% of them seen only once. Germline V gives CDR1 SGHRS, CDR2 YFSETQ. This CDR3 contains 15 residues. The V gene lost 0 bases and the J gene lost 7 bases, with 16 bases spanning the gap.

The chain employs TRBV5-1 and TRBJ1-2; D is possibly TRBD1 (5 bases). Input material: peripheral blood. The TCR sequence derives from a woman in her thirties or forties who had recovered from COVID-19. The CDR3 DNA follows: TGCGCCAGCAGCTTGGCCCCGGGAGGGGAGTCTGGCTACACCTTC. It translates to CASSLAPGGESGYTF.